A selection of T cell receptor beta chains follows, all from one sample in a study of OX40 agonist ivuxolimab in advanced cancers. Profiling relied on immunoSEQ multiplex PCR, and the TCRdb table lists in-frame clones only, not all of them. Here the sample spans around 80,000 clones, around 83% being singletons. The sequencing here drew on CD4+ or CD8+ T cells sorted from blood, taken in a trial of the OX40 agonist ivuxolimab. Every receptor here comes from an adult with an advanced solid tumor such as melanoma, head and neck, liver or kidney cancer. Both conserved end residues are part of each CDR3.

V	J	CDR3
TRBV6-6	TRBJ1-2	CASSGGRAEANYGYTF
TRBV7-2	TRBJ2-4	CASSQTTVGIQYF
TRBV10-1	TRBJ2-5	CASSEQGYKETQYF
TRBV7-6	TRBJ2-7	CASSLGTSGSYEQYF
TRBV5-6	TRBJ1-3	CASSLEGPGNTIYF
TRBV5-1	TRBJ2-5	CASSPASQTIQETQYF
TRBV19	TRBJ1-2	CASSIRLDSYGYTF
TRBV2	TRBJ2-2	CASQGPRDTGELFF
TRBV5-1	TRBJ2-3	CASSRGLFGLDTDTQYF
TRBV29-1	TRBJ2-3	CSDGTSGREAQYF
TRBV11-2	TRBJ2-5	CASSLGQAQETQYF
TRBV19	TRBJ1-1	CASSSNMNTEAFF
TRBV4-1	TRBJ2-2	CASSHWATGELFF
TRBV28	TRBJ1-5	CASSSYQPQHF
TRBV6-6	TRBJ2-4	CASSYMSIQYF
TRBV7-2	TRBJ2-7	CASSRGLAGPYEQYF
TRBV7-6	TRBJ2-7	CASSLTSYEQYF
TRBV5-1	TRBJ2-3	CASSLATASDTQYF
TRBV6-1	TRBJ1-1	CASLRDRVGGAFF
TRBV30	TRBJ2-1	CAWIRLADNEQFF
TRBV5-1	TRBJ2-5	CASSWDVQETQYF
TRBV6-5	TRBJ1-1	CASRPTPPANTEAFF
TRBV7-2	TRBJ2-7	CASSPGGVASYEQYF
TRBV6-5	TRBJ1-1	CASAQGMSTEAFF
TRBV7-3	TRBJ2-5	CASSSGFKGRETQYF
TRBV4-1	TRBJ1-2	CASSQMSTGGYYGYTF
TRBV4-1	TRBJ1-1	CASSRGVTEAFF
TRBV7-6	TRBJ1-3	CASSLGQGPGNTIYF
TRBV7-6	TRBJ2-2	CASSSLLTGGRTGELFF
TRBV11-2	TRBJ2-3	CASSVLSGTLTDTQYF
TRBV15	TRBJ1-1	CATSRDRAGTEAFF
TRBV11-2	TRBJ1-2	CASRSLIRDRGRGGYGYTF
TRBV5-6	TRBJ1-1	CASSLPNTNLWTEAFF
TRBV5-1	TRBJ1-1	CASSLMGQGMNTEAFF
TRBV13	TRBJ1-4	CASSLPGAEKLFF
TRBV14	TRBJ1-6	CASAQYRASPLHF
TRBV6-5	TRBJ1-1	CASGIQGNTEAFF
TRBV7-2	TRBJ2-4	CASSSDRVAKNIQYF
TRBV2	TRBJ1-1	CASSEEAGQFTEAFF
TRBV19	TRBJ2-5	CASSIDGGQETQYF
TRBV2	TRBJ2-7	CAAGFGTGNNEQYF
TRBV11-3	TRBJ2-3	CASSLQGAYTQYF
TRBV7-2	TRBJ2-2	CASSSAGRARELFF
TRBV18	TRBJ2-5	CASSRLQGAGQETQYF
TRBV1	TRBJ2-3	CTSSQGSRGIDRGDTQYF
TRBV4-3	TRBJ1-3	CASSQGFSGNTIYF
TRBV30	TRBJ2-2	CAWSPRSSGDTGELFF
TRBV7-9	TRBJ2-5	CASSRGAQETQYF
TRBV11-3	TRBJ1-3	CASSLGQGSGNTIYF
TRBV7-6	TRBJ2-5	CASSAWETQYF
TRBV5-1	TRBJ1-1	CASSQGANTEAFF
TRBV7-2	TRBJ2-4	CASSSLDWGAKNIQYF
TRBV29-1	TRBJ2-5	CSVAPLAQETQYF